This T cell receptor beta chain originates from a study of cytomegalovirus exposure and HLA in healthy donors. In the study overall: Unique TCRs from HLA-typed donors, some 85 million of them, were held in an early data release.

Whole-study results and caveats: The study had only CMV serostatus as immune exposure information.

Turning to this clone: Antigen specificity is unknown.

The primer mix had 60 Vbeta and 13 Jbeta primers. Clones were read by immunoSEQ multiplex PCR, and TCRdb kept only the in-frame ones, dropping some. The data show about 140,000 clones, approximately 70% seen once. The sequence derives from a woman aged 30 to 39 in good health and CMV-seronegative. Sequencing was carried out using PBMCs.

The CDR3 DNA sequence: TGTGCCAGCAGTGAAGCGTCCCAGGCGTATGGCTACACCTTC. It encodes CASSEASQAYGYTF. This chain joins TRBV6-1 and TRBJ1-2; D is undetermined. CDR3 length: 14 residues. V was trimmed by 0 bases and J by 5 bases, leaving 10 bases between them. Germline CDR1 MNHNS, CDR2 SASEGT.